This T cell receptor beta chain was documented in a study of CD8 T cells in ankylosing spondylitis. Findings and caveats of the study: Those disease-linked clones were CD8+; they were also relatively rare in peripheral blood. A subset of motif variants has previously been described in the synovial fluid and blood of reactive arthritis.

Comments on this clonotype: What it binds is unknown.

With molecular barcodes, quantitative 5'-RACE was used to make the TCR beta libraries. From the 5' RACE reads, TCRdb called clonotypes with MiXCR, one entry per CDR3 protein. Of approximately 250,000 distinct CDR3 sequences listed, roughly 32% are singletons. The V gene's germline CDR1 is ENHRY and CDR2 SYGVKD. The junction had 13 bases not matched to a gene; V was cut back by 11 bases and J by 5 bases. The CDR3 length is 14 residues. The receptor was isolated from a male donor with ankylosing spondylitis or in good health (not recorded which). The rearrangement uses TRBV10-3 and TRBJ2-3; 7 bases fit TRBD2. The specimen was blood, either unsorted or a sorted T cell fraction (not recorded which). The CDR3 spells CAAKSGNTVDTQYF. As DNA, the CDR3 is TGTGCCGCCAAAAGCGGGAACACGGTAGATACGCAGTATTTT.